This TCR beta chain was sequenced in a study of human T cells and chemical hapten exposure. Study-level information: Application of 0.01% DPC to the upper back was done by patch test, with a reading at 6 days. Slight volume differences across pooled libraries mainly accounted for varying per-sample TCR yields. Study-wide results and caveats: Significantly more large CDR3 similarity clusters arose among expanded TCRs than among controls.

TCRdb re-called the RACE reads with MiXCR, one entry per CDR3 protein. The data contain some 70,000 distinct CDR3 sequences, about 9.4% of them seen just once; the ten biggest clones take up about 6.6%. The CDR3 length is 16 residues. Germline CDR1 is GTSNPN and CDR2 is SVGIG (reference sequence). V dropped 7 bases and J dropped 5; count of bases not matched to a gene: 16. Of note for this clonotype: No antigen is known for it.

Documented time point: patch test 2, 6 weeks after DPC sensitization. The treatment here: therapeutic diphenylcyclopropenone sensitization with weekly scalp DPC. The chain links TRBV30 to TRBJ2-2; 7 positions match TRBD2. The source is a woman in her forties or fifties with alopecia areata. Some clones in this sample may be carry-over from other donors' samples. The specimen comprised whole blood, sampled in connection with sensitization to the hapten diphenylcyclopropenone (DPC). CDR3 coding DNA: TGTGCCTCCTCCGGGACTACCTTCCCGAGAACCGGGGAGCTGTTTTTT. The encoded protein is CASSGTTFPRTGELFF.